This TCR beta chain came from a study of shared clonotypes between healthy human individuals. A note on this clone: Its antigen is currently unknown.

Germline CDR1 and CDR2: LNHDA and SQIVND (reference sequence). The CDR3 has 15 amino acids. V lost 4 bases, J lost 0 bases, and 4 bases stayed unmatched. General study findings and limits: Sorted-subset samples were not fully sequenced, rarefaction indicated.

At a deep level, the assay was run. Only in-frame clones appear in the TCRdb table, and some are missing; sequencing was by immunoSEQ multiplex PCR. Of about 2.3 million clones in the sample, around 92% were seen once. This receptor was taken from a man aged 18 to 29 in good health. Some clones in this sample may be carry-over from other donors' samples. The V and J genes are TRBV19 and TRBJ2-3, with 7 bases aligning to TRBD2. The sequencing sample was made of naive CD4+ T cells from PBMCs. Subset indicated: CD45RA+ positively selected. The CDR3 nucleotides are TGTGCCAGTAGTACACAGCGGGGAAGCACAGATACGCAGTATTTT. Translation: CASSTQRGSTDTQYF.